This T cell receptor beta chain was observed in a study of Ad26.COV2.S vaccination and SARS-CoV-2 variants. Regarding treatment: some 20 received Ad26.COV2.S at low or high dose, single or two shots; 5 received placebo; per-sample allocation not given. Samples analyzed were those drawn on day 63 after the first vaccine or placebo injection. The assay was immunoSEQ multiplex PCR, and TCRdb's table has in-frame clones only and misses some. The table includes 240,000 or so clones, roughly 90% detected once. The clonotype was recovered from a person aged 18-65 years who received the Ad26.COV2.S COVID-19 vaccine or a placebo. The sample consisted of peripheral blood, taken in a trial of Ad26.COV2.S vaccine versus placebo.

CDR3 coding DNA: TGTGCCAGCAGCGTAAAGTTATCGAGCTCCTACGAGCAGTACTTC. Its protein is CASSVKLSSSYEQYF. The chain links TRBV9 to TRBJ2-7; D gene uncertain. CDR3 length equals 15 residues. The V end lost 1 base, the J end lost 0 bases, and 11 bases lay between the germline ends. The germline gives CDR1 SGDLS, CDR2 YYNGEE. The full variable domain, with the rest looked up from reference TRBV9 and TRBJ2-7, is DSGVTQTPKHLITATGQRVTLRCSPRSGDLSVYWYQQSLDQGLQFLIQYYNGEERAKGNILERFSAQQFPDLHSELNLSSLELGDSALYFCASSVKLSSSYEQYFGPGTRLTVT.